One and the same sample provided the 21 T cell receptor beta chains below, sequenced in a study of chemoradiotherapy in HPV16-positive cancers. Here immunoSEQ multiplex PCR was the method, and the copy in TCRdb shows in-frame clones only, minus some. The sample records some 810 clones, about 82% being singletons. The specimen was tumor tissue, collected from a patient who underwent chemoradiotherapy. Receptors were obtained from a human donor with HPV-associated anogenital cancer.

The rearrangement uses TRBV2 and TRBJ1-5; D ambiguous. Looked up from germline, CDR1 is SNHLY and CDR2 is FYNNEI. Trimming cost V 1 base and J 10 bases, with 14 bases left between them. The CDR3 spans 14 residues. The CDR3 DNA follows: TGTGCCAGCAGTGAAGGTACGAGAATCAGCCCCCAGCATTTT. It encodes CASSEGTRISPQHF.

This CDR3 is CASSFRHSLHGNTIYF. For the CDR3, the DNA is TGTGCCAGCAGCTTTCGACACAGCCTACACGGAAACACCATATATTTT. The rearrangement joins TRBV5-6 to TRBJ1-3, with D unclear. V was pared by 2 bases and J by 4 bases, with 16 bases between. CDR1 and CDR2 from the germline V gene are SGHDT and YYEEEE. CDR3 length: 16 amino acids. The variable domain in full, with the rest retrieved from reference TRBV5-6 and TRBJ1-3, is DAGVTQSPTHLIKTRGQQVTLRCSPKSGHDTVSWYQQALGQGPQFIFQYYEEEERQRGNFPDRFSGHQFPNYSSELNVNALLLGDSALYLCASSFRHSLHGNTIYFGEGSWLTVV.

The rearrangement joins TRBV29-1 to TRBJ2-4, with D perhaps being TRBD1 or TRBD2 (5 bases each). V was shortened by 4 bases and J by 0 bases, with 13 bases between the two germline ends. The CDR3 runs to 15 residues. Germline loops: CDR1 SQVTM, CDR2 ANQGSEA. CDR3 protein: CSVGDGFLAKNIQYF. In DNA form, the CDR3 reads TGCAGCGTTGGGGACGGATTCCTAGCCAAAAACATTCAGTACTTC.

The chain uses TRBV7-9 and TRBJ2-1; no clear D gene. Between the trimmed V and J ends, which lost 2 bases and 2 bases, there was a span of 10 bases. Germline V gene lookup returns CDR1 SEHNR and CDR2 FQNEAQ (reference sequence). CDR3 length: 15 amino acids. Written as DNA, the CDR3 is TGTGCCAGCAGCTTAACGGAGATGACCTACAATGAGCAGTTCTTC. Its protein is CASSLTEMTYNEQFF.

The CDR3: CASSPRTRRGEGTQYF. For the CDR3, the DNA is TGTGCCAGCAGCCCCCGGACTAGGCGGGGAGAAGGTACGCAGTATTTT. The genes are TRBV9 and TRBJ2-3; TRBD2 matches 7 bases. Germline V gene data show CDR1 as SGDLS and CDR2 as YYNGEE. CDR3 length: 16 amino acids. Unmatched junction bases numbered 16, after V lost 4 bases and J lost 8 bases.

The rearrangement uses TRBV5-1 and TRBJ2-5; perhaps D is TRBD1 or TRBD2 (5 bases each). The CDR3 loop spans 16 amino acids. V was pared by 1 base and J by 1 base, with 14 bases between. CDR1 and CDR2 from the germline V gene are SGHRS and YFSETQ. The CDR3 region is CASSLLAGSAQETQYF. The CDR3 DNA is TGCGCCAGCAGCTTGCTAGCAGGGTCAGCCCAAGAGACCCAGTACTTC.

V gene TRBV12-2 combines with J gene TRBJ2-1; the table's D call, TRBD2, has no DNA check behind it. TRBV12-2 is marked as a pseudogene. This CDR3 has 14 amino acids. CDR3 sequence reads: CASRLGTSVNEQFF. DNA of the CDR3: TGTGCAAGTCGCTTAGGGACTAGCGTCAATGAGCAGTTCTTC.

The chain joins TRBV7-6 to TRBJ2-1; D ambiguous. Germline assignment: CDR1 SGHVS and CDR2 FNYEAQ. V gave up 5 bases and J gave up 0 bases, with 5 bases separating them. The CDR3 runs to 13 residues. The CDR3 nucleotides are TGTGCCAGCAGCCCTTACTCCTACAATGAGCAGTTCTTC. The encoded protein is CASSPYSYNEQFF.

The V and J genes are TRBV4-1 and TRBJ2-1; no firm D call. CDR3 size: 18 residues. Trimming left V 3 bases short and J 0 bases short, with 18 bases between. Germline V gene sequence: CDR1 MGHRA, CDR2 YSYEKL. The CDR3 nucleotides read TGCGCCAGCAGCCAGAAGGATTTATCCTCCGGCTCCTACAATGAGCAGTTCTTC. Amino acids: CASSQKDLSSGSYNEQFF.

This chain links TRBV18 with TRBJ2-1; 12 bases match TRBD2. The J segment lost 13 bases and the V segment lost 3 bases, leaving 4 bases of the junction unmatched. Germline CDR1 is KGHSH and CDR2 is LQKENI. The CDR3 totals 13 residues. The CDR3 DNA sequence: TGTGCCAGCTCACCGGAGACTAGCGGGAGTCAGTTCTTC. It is translated as CASSPETSGSQFF.

This chain links TRBV30 with TRBJ2-7; D perhaps matches TRBD1 (5 bases). With 2 bases removed from V and 2 bases from J, the gap between germline ends came to 13 bases. This CDR3 contains 14 residues. Germline assignment: CDR1 GTSNPN and CDR2 SVGIG (reference sequence). The CDR3 region is CAWSPGWQTYEQYF. The CDR3, as DNA: TGTGCCTGGAGTCCAGGGTGGCAGACCTACGAGCAGTACTTC.

J is TRBJ1-2 and V is TRBV28; no reliable D call. V gave up 6 bases and J gave up 5 bases, with 16 bases separating them. Germline V lookup: CDR1 MDHEN, CDR2 SYDVKM. The CDR3 runs to 14 residues. The CDR3 bases are TGTGCCAGCAGGACTCGGGCGACCGCTTATGGCTACACCTTC. This translates into CASRTRATAYGYTF.

CDR3 amino acids: CASSELRGTGELFF. The CDR3 region has the DNA TGTGCCAGCAGTGAACTTCGTGGCACCGGGGAGCTGTTTTTT. The chain uses TRBV6-1 and TRBJ2-2; D gene ambiguous. Per the germline V gene, CDR1 is MNHNS and CDR2 is SASEGT. Trimming pared 2 bases from V and 4 bases from J, leaving 8 bases between. This CDR3 is built from 14 residues.

The chain uses TRBV2 and TRBJ1-1; D may be TRBD1 (5 bases). V shed 5 bases and J shed 5 bases, with 6 bases lying between them. CDR1 SNHLY and CDR2 FYNNEI come from the germline V gene. The CDR3 is 11 residues long. For the CDR3, the DNA is TGTGCCAGCAGTCGACAGACTGAAGCTTTCTTT. Its protein is CASSRQTEAFF.

The chain links TRBV9 to TRBJ1-4; D unclear. The V end lost 4 bases, the J end lost 5 bases, and 21 bases lay between the germline ends. Germline assignment: CDR1 SGDLS and CDR2 YYNGEE. The CDR3 is 17 residues long. CDR3 DNA: TGTGCCAGCAGCTCTGGGATAACGGGGAATATGAATGAAAAACTGTTTTTT. This sequence encodes CASSSGITGNMNEKLFF.

A single count supports this clone. This may be a read error, as it is one base from a much larger clone. This CDR3 fails to terminate in the conserved phenylalanine or tryptophan, so it likely reflects a read error. This sequence joins TRBV6-6 and TRBJ2-7; D may be TRBD1 or TRBD2 (6 bases each). This CDR3 has 14 residues. The germline gives CDR1 MNHNY, CDR2 SVGAGI (reference sequence). V lost 6 bases and J 6 bases, leaving 18 bases between the germline ends. The CDR3 nucleotides are TGTGCCAGCAGCCACAGGAGGGCCAGGGGCGAGCAGTACGGC. Translation gives CASSHRRARGEQYG.

In this sample, this clone turned up a few times. The DNA of the CDR3 is TGTGCCAGCAGCCCTGCCCCAGGGCTGGGAGTGGAGCAGTACTTC. It yields the protein CASSPAPGLGVEQYF. The chain employs TRBV7-2 and TRBJ2-7; D is perhaps TRBD1 or TRBD2 (5 bases each). The CDR3 has 15 amino acids. Trimming took off 5 bases at V and 7 bases at J, with 21 bases between the two ends. Germline V gene sequence: CDR1 SGHTA, CDR2 FQGNSA.

The chain is built from TRBV6-1 and TRBJ1-5, with 8 bases fitting TRBD1. Germline values: CDR1 MNHNS, CDR2 SASEGT. V lost 6 bases to trimming and J lost 2 bases; unmatched junction nucleotides: 6. This CDR3 has 15 residues. The CDR3 DNA reads TGTGCCAGCAGGAGGACAGGGAGTGGCAATCAGCCCCAGCATTTT. It codes for CASRRTGSGNQPQHF.

The gene calls are TRBV19 and TRBJ2-3; the match to TRBD2 covers 7 bases. CDR3 length: 13 residues. Germline CDR1 is LNHDA and CDR2 is SQIVND (reference sequence). The V gene end was trimmed by 5 bases and the J gene end by 4 bases; junction bases not matched to a gene: 3. The CDR3 here is CASSGAGADTQYF. The CDR3 nucleotides read TGTGCCAGTAGTGGGGCGGGAGCAGATACGCAGTATTTT.

The chain recombines TRBV19 with TRBJ1-4; D is ambiguous. The V end was cut by 2 bases, the J end by 5 bases, with 6 bases between. Germline-derived CDR1 and CDR2 are LNHDA and SQIVND (reference sequence). This CDR3 contains 13 residues. The CDR3 bases are TGTGCCAGTAGTATATCCTCCAATGAAAAACTGTTTTTT. Translating it yields CASSISSNEKLFF.

V gene TRBV25-1 combines with J gene TRBJ1-2; D is possibly TRBD1 (5 bases). The CDR3 totals 15 residues. The germline gives CDR1 MGHDK, CDR2 SYGVNS. V gave up 0 bases and J gave up 4 bases, with 12 bases separating them. This chain's CDR3 is CASSEYEGSSYGYTF. In DNA form, the CDR3 reads TGTGCCAGCAGTGAATATGAGGGGAGTAGCTATGGCTACACCTTC.